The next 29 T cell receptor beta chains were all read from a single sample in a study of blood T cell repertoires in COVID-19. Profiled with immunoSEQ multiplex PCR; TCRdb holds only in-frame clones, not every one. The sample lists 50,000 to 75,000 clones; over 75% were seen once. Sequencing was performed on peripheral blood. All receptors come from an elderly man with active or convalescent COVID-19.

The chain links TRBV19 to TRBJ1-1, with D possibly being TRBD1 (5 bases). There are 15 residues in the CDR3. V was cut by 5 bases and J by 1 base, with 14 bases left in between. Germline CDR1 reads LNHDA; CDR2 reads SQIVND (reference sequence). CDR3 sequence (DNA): TGTGCCAGTAGTTTAGGGGTTCGGGGGAACACTGAAGCTTTCTTT. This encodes CASSLGVRGNTEAFF.

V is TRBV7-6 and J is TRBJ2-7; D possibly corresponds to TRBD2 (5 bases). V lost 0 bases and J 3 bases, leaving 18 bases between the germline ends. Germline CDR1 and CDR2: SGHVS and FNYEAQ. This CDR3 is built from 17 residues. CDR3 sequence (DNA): TGTGCCAGCAGCTTAGCTCCATCCGAGGACGGGAACTACGAGCAGTACTTC. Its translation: CASSLAPSEDGNYEQYF.

In DNA, the CDR3 is TGTGCCAGCAGCCAAGACCCCCCCTACAGGGTTCCGTTTGAAGCTTTCTTT. This sequence encodes CASSQDPPYRVPFEAFF. V is TRBV4-2 and J is TRBJ1-1; TRBD1 might be the D (6 bases). V gave up 0 bases and J gave up 7 bases, with 21 bases separating them. This CDR3 is 17 amino acids long. In germline, CDR1 is LGHNA, CDR2 YNFKEQ.

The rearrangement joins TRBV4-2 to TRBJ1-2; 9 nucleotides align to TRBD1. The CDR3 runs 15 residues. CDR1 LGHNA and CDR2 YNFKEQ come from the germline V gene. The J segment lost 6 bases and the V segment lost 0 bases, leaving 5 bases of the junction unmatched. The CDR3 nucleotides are TGTGCCAGCAGCCAAGAATTAAACAGGGGGCATGGCTACACCTTC. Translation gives CASSQELNRGHGYTF.

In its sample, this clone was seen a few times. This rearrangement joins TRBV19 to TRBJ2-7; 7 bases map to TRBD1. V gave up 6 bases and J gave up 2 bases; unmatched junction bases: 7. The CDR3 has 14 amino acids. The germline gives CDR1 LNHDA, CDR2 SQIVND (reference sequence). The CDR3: CASSPKTGTYEQYF. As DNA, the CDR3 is TGTGCCAGTAGCCCAAAGACAGGGACCTACGAGCAGTACTTC. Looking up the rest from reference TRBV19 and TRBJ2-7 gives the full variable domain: DGGITQSPKYLFRKEGQNVTLSCEQNLNHDAMYWYRQDPGQGLRLIYYSQIVNDFQKGDIAEGYSVSREKKESFPLTVTSAQKNPTAFYLCASSPKTGTYEQYFGPGTRLTVT.

The CDR3 here is CASSRRTSGGLSTDTQYF. The DNA for the CDR3 is TGTGCCAGCAGCCGCCGGACTAGCGGGGGCCTAAGCACAGATACGCAGTATTTT. The rearrangement uses TRBV11-2 and TRBJ2-3; 13 nucleotides match TRBD2. CDR3 length: 18 amino acids. Germline V gives CDR1 SGHAT, CDR2 FQNNGV. J lost 0 bases, V lost 5 bases, and 8 bases had no gene match.

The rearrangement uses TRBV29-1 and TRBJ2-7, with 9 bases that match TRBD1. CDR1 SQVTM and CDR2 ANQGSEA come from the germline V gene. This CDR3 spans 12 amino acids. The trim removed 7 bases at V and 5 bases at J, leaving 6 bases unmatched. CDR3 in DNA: TGCAGCGCAGGACAGGGGAGGGACGAGCAGTACTTC. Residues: CSAGQGRDEQYF.

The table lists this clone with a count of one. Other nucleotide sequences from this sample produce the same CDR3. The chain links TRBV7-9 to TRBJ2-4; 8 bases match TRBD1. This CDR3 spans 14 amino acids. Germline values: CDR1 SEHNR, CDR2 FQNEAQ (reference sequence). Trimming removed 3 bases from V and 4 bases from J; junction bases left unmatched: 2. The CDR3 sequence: CASSFGQGKNIQYF. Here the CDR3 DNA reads TGTGCCAGCAGCTTCGGACAGGGTAAAAACATTCAGTACTTC.

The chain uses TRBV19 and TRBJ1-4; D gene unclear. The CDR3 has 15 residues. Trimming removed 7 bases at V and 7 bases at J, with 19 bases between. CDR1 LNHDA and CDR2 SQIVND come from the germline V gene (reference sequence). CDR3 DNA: TGTGCCAGTACCGCCCGAGGGATTGGCAGTGAAAAACTGTTTTTT. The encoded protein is CASTARGIGSEKLFF. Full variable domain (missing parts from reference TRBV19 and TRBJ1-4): DGGITQSPKYLFRKEGQNVTLSCEQNLNHDAMYWYRQDPGQGLRLIYYSQIVNDFQKGDIAEGYSVSREKKESFPLTVTSAQKNPTAFYLCASTARGIGSEKLFFGSGTQLSVL.

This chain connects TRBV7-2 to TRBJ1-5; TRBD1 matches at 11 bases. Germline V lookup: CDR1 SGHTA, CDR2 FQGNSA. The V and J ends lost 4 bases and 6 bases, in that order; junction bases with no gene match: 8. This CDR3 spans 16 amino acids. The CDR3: CASSSSGTGGTQPQHF. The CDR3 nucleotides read TGTGCCAGCAGCTCGTCGGGGACAGGGGGTACTCAGCCCCAGCATTTT.

The CDR3 sequence: CASSPTSGTRGTQYF. CDR3 coding DNA: TGTGCCAGCAGCCCTACTAGCGGGACAAGAGGGACCCAGTACTTC. The rearrangement uses TRBV3-1 (or the pseudogene TRBV3-2) and TRBJ2-5; TRBD2 agrees at 10 bases. The junction had 9 bases not matched to a gene; V was cut back by 4 bases and J by 7 bases. CDR3 length: 15 amino acids. CDR1 is LGHDT, CDR2 YNNKEL, per germline (reference sequence).

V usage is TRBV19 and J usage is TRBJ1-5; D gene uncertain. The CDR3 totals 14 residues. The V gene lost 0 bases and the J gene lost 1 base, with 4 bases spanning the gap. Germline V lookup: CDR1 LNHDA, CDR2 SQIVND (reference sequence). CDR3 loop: CASSIDRSNQPQHF. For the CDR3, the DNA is TGTGCCAGTAGTATAGATCGGAGCAATCAGCCCCAGCATTTT.

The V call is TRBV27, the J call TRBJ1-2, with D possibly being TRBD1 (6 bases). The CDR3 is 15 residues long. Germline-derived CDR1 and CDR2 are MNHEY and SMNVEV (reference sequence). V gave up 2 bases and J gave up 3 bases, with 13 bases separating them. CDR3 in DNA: TGTGCCAGCAGTTTAGTTTGGGGGCTAGACTATGGCTACACCTTC. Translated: CASSLVWGLDYGYTF.

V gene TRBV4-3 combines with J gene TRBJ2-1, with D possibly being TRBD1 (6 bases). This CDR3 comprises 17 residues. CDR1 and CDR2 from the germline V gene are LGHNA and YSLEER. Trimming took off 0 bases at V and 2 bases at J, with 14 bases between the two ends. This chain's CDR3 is CASSQEARGQAYNEQFF. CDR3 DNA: TGCGCCAGCAGCCAAGAGGCCAGGGGCCAGGCCTACAATGAGCAGTTCTTC.

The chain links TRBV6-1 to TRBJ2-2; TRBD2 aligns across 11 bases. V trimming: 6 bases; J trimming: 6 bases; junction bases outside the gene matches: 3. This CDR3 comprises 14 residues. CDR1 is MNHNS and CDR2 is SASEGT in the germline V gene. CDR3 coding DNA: TGTGCCAGCAGGACTAGCGGGATATCCGGGGAGCTGTTTTTT. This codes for CASRTSGISGELFF.

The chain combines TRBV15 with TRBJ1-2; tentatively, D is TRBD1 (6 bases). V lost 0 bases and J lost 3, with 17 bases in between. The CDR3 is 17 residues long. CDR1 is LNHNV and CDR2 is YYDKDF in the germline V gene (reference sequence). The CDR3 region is CATSRDRGGAVDYGYTF. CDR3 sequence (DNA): TGTGCCACCAGCAGAGATCGGGGGGGCGCGGTGGACTATGGCTACACCTTC.

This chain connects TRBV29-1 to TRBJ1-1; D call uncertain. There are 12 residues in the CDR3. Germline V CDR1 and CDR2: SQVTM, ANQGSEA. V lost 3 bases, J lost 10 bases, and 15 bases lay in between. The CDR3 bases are TGCAGCGTTGATCTGGTGGGCATAGGAGCTTTCTTT. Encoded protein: CSVDLVGIGAFF.

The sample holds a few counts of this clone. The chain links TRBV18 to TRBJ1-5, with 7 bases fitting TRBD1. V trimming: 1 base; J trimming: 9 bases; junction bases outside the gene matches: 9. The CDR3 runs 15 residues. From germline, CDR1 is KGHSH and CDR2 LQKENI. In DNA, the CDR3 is TGTGCCAGCTCACCACGTGGACAGGCTGGGGGGCCCCAGCATTTT. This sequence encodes CASSPRGQAGGPQHF.

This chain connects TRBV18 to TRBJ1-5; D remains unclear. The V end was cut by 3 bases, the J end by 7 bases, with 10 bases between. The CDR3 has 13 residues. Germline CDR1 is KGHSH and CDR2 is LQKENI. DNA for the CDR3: TGTGCCAGCTCACCTAGATCCGCACAGCCCCAGCATTTT. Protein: CASSPRSAQPQHF.

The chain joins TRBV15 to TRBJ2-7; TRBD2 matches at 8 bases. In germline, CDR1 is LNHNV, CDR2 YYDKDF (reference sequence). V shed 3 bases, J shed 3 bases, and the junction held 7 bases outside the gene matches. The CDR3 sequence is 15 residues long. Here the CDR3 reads CATSSETSANYEQYF. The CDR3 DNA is TGTGCCACCAGCAGTGAGACTAGCGCGAACTACGAGCAGTACTTC.

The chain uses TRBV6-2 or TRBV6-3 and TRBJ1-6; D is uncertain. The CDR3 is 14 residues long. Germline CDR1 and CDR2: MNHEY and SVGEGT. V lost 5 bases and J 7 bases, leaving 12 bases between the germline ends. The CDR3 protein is CASSVNTGNSPLHF. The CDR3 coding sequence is TGTGCCAGCAGTGTAAACACGGGAAATTCACCCCTCCACTTT.

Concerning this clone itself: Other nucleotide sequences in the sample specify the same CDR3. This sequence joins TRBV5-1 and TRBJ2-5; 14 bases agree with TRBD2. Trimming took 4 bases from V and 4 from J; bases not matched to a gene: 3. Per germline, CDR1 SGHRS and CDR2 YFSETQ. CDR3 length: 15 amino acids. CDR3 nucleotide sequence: TGCGCCAGCAGCCACGGGACTAGCGGGGGAGAGACCCAGTACTTC. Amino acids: CASSHGTSGGETQYF.

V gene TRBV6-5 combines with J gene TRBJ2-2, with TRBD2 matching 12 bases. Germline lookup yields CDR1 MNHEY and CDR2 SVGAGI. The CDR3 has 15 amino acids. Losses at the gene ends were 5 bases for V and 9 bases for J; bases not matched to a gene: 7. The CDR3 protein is CASSRLAGANRELFF. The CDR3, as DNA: TGTGCCAGCAGTCGACTAGCGGGGGCCAACCGGGAGCTGTTTTTT.

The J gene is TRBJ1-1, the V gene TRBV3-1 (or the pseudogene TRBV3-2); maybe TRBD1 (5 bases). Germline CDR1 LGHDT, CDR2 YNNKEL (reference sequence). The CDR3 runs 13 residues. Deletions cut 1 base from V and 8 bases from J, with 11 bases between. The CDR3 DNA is TGTGCCAGCAGCCAAGTGGAGGGACGGGAAGCTTTCTTT. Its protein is CASSQVEGREAFF.

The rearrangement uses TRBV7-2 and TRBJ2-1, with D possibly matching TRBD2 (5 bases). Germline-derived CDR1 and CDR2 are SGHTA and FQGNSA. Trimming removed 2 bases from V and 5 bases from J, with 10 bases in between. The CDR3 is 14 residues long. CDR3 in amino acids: CASSLFSGDNEQFF. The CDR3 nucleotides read TGTGCCAGCAGCTTATTCTCCGGGGACAATGAGCAGTTCTTC.

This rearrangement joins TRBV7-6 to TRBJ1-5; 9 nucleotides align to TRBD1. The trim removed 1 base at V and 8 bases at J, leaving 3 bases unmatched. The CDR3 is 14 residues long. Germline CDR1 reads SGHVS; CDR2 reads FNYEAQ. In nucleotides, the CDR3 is TGTGCCAGCAGCTTAGGACAGGGGGGCGAGCCCCAGCATTTT. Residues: CASSLGQGGEPQHF.

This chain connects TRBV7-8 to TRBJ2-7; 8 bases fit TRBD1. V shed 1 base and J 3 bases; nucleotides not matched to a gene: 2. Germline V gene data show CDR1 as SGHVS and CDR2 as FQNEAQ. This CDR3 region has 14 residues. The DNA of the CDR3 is TGTGCCAGCAGCTTAGGGACAGGGAACTACGAGCAGTACTTC. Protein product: CASSLGTGNYEQYF.

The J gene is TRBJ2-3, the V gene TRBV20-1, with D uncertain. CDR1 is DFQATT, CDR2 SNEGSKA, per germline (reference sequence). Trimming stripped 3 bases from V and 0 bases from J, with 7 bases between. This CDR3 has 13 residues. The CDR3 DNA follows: TGCAGTGCTAGTGAGCTAAGCACAGATACGCAGTATTTT. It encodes CSASELSTDTQYF.

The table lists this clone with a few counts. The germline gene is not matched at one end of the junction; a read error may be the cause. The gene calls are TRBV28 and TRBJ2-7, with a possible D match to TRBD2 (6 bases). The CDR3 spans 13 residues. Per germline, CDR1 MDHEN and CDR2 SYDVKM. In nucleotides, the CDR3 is TGTGCCAGCAGCGACCCCGGGACTGAGATGGGGCACTTC. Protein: CASSDPGTEMGHF.